A single sample gave rise to the 30 T cell receptor beta chains below, sequenced in a study of T cell clonality in common variable immunodeficiency. Clones were read by immunoSEQ multiplex PCR, and TCRdb kept only the in-frame ones, dropping some. The repertoire shows about 37,000 clones, none seen only once; the top ten take roughly 3%. The sequencing input was peripheral blood mononuclear cells. These receptors originate from a person aged 18 to 70 in good health.

This clone was picked up a small number of times. The read falls 3 residues short of the CDR3 end, and the missing part is taken from the germline J gene. This chain links TRBV7-9 with TRBJ1-2, with no clear D. This CDR3 has 15 residues. CDR1 and CDR2 (germline): SEHNR, FQNEAQ (reference sequence). CDR3 protein: CASSFGLGSTDTYTF. The DNA read from the CDR3 is TGTGCCAGCAGCTTCGGACTAGGGAGCACAGATACC.

This clone has ten or more counts. Read coverage stops 3 residues before the CDR3 terminus; the germline J gene supplies the remainder. The V and J genes are TRBV2 and TRBJ1-3; TRBD1 aligns across 7 bases. With V trimmed by 7 bases and J by 6 bases, 12 bases remained unmatched. From germline, CDR1 is SNHLY and CDR2 FYNNEI. The CDR3 is made up of 15 amino acids. Here the CDR3 reads CASKTGQQDPNTIYF. CDR3 DNA (partial): TGTGCCAGCAAAACGGGACAGCAAGACCCAAACACC.

At least ten counts were recorded for this clone. Read sequence stops 3 residues before the CDR3 end, and the germline J gene provides the missing end. The V and J genes are TRBV20-1 and TRBJ2-2; 8 bases line up with TRBD2. Germline-derived CDR1 and CDR2 are DFQATT and SNEGSKA (reference sequence). The CDR3 consists of 17 residues. V lost 1 base, J lost 2 bases, and 9 bases stayed unmatched. The DNA read from the CDR3 is TGCAGTGCTAGAGCCCGGGGGGGGACACATAACACCGGGGAG. Its translation: CSARARGGTHNTGE. In full, the CDR3 is CSARARGGTHNTGELFF.

This clone was found a few times. Read coverage stops 3 residues before the CDR3 terminus; the germline J gene supplies the remainder. The rearrangement uses TRBV11-2 and TRBJ2-5; TRBD1 matches at 7 bases. The junction had 10 bases not matched to a gene; V was cut back by 5 bases and J by 4 bases. This CDR3 spans 15 amino acids. The germline V gene has CDR1 SGHAT and CDR2 FQNNGV. The CDR3 region is CASSPNKGAGETQYF. The sequenced CDR3 bases are TGTGCCAGCAGCCCTAATAAGGGGGCTGGAGAGACC.

This clone was counted many times. Read sequence stops 3 residues before the CDR3 end, and the germline J gene provides the missing end. The genes are TRBV20-1 and TRBJ2-3; 7 bases line up with TRBD2. V was pared by 6 bases and J by 0 bases, with 9 bases of the junction left unmatched. Germline V lookup: CDR1 DFQATT, CDR2 SNEGSKA (reference sequence). The CDR3 has 15 residues. The CDR3 DNA, read in part, is TGCAGTGCGAGCGGGACGGATTCTAGCACAGATACG. Its protein is CSASGTDSSTDT. Given in full, the CDR3 is CSASGTDSSTDTQYF.

This clone has at least ten counts. The read is 3 residues too short to cover the CDR3 end, so that end is filled in from the germline J gene. J is TRBJ2-1 and V is TRBV16; no clear D. The V and J ends lost 0 bases and 0 bases respectively, with 9 bases between them. CDR1 is KGHSY and CDR2 is FQNENV in the germline V gene. CDR3 size: 16 residues. The CDR3 loop is CASSQSTPSSYNEQFF. CDR3 bases read: TGTGCCAGCAGCCAATCGACACCCAGCTCCTACAATGAG. Combining the CDR3 with reference TRBV16 and TRBJ2-1 gives the whole variable domain GEEVAQTPKHLVRGEGQKAKLYCAPIKGHSYVFWYQQVLKNEFKFLISFQNENVFDETGMPKERFSAKCLPNSPCSLEIQATKLEDSAVYFCASSQSTPSSYNEQFFGPGTRLTVL.

This clone was found many times. The observed sequence ends 3 residues before the CDR3 terminus, with the missing tail filled in from the germline J gene. The chain has TRBV5-6 and TRBJ2-1; 7 positions match TRBD1. In germline, CDR1 is SGHDT, CDR2 YYEEEE. The junction had 2 bases not matched to a gene; V was cut back by 4 bases and J by 7 bases. This CDR3 has 12 residues. The part of the CDR3 DNA that was read is TGTGCCAGCAGCGAACAGGGGAATGAG. Translating it yields CASSEQGNE. The whole CDR3 protein is CASSEQGNEQFF.

This clone was seen many times. The CDR3 extends 3 residues past the end of the read, so its final part is completed from the germline J gene. The J gene is TRBJ2-7, the V gene TRBV18; 10 positions match TRBD1. The CDR3 covers 14 residues. CDR1 is KGHSH and CDR2 is LQKENI in the germline V gene. V lost 1 base to trimming and J lost 5 bases; unmatched junction nucleotides: 2. Here the CDR3 reads CASSPLDRGDEQYF. CDR3 DNA, as far as it was read: TGTGCCAGCTCACCACTGGACAGGGGGGACGAG.

Many counts were recorded for this clone. Sequencing ends 3 residues short of the CDR3 end; the germline J gene provides the rest. The chain carries TRBV18 and TRBJ2-3; D possibly corresponds to TRBD1 (7 bases). CDR1 is KGHSH and CDR2 is LQKENI in the germline V gene. CDR3 length: 14 amino acids. V gave up 4 bases and J gave up 3 bases, with 11 bases separating them. The sequenced CDR3 bases are TGTGCCAGCTCACTCAGGGGGAGGACAGATACG. This codes for CASSLRGRTDT. The whole CDR3 is CASSLRGRTDTQYF. The complete variable domain, with remaining parts taken from reference TRBV18 and TRBJ2-3, reads NAGVMQNPRHLVRRRGQEARLRCSPMKGHSHVYWYRQLPEEGLKFMVYLQKENIIDESGMPKERFSAEFPKEGPSILRIQQVVRGDSAAYFCASSLRGRTDTQYFGPGTRLTVL.

This clone was seen ten or more times. The read stops 3 residues short of the end of the CDR3; the missing end is completed from the germline J gene. The chain links TRBV20-1 to TRBJ1-4; the D gene is possibly TRBD1 (5 bases). Germline V gene sequence: CDR1 DFQATT, CDR2 SNEGSKA (reference sequence). This CDR3 spans 16 amino acids. Trimming took 0 bases from V and 4 from J, leaving 15 bases between them. CDR3 amino acids: CSAREKPGLDNEKLFF. The DNA read from the CDR3 is TGCAGTGCTAGAGAGAAGCCGGGACTCGATAATGAAAAA.

This clone has at least ten counts. The read stops 3 residues short of the end of the CDR3; the missing end is completed from the germline J gene. J is TRBJ2-3 and V is TRBV7-9, with 14 nucleotides matching TRBD2. Germline CDR1 reads SEHNR; CDR2 reads FQNEAQ (reference sequence). V was clipped by 4 bases and J by 6 bases; unmatched bases: 3. The CDR3 is made up of 15 amino acids. CDR3 residues: CASSSGLAGVDTQYF. CDR3 DNA, as far as it was read: TGTGCCAGCAGCTCGGGACTAGCGGGAGTTGATACG.

In this sample, this clone turned up many times. The CDR3 goes on 3 residues after the read ends, and that part is filled in from the germline J gene. J is TRBJ2-7 and V is TRBV20-1; 13 positions agree with TRBD2. J was trimmed by 5 bases and V by 8 bases; bases with no gene match: 6. CDR3 length: 13 residues. Germline V gives CDR1 DFQATT, CDR2 SNEGSKA (reference sequence). CDR3 residues: CSTRTSGSNEQYF. The part of the CDR3 DNA that was read is TGCAGTACTCGGACTAGCGGGAGCAACGAG.

This clone was counted ten times or more. The read ends 3 residues early relative to the CDR3; the germline J gene fills the gap. The chain combines TRBV2 with TRBJ2-1; D is unresolved. The V gene's germline CDR1 is SNHLY and CDR2 FYNNEI. Trimming removed 4 bases from V and 6 bases from J, with 7 bases in between. The CDR3 has 12 amino acids. This CDR3 reads CASSGIGNEQFF. Incomplete CDR3 DNA: TGTGCCAGCAGTGGTATCGGCAATGAG.

This clone was recorded many times. The CDR3 extends 3 residues past the end of the read, so its final part is completed from the germline J gene. The chain is built from TRBV19 and TRBJ1-1; TRBD1 matches at 11 bases. This CDR3 spans 16 amino acids. The ends lost 5 bases at V and 5 bases at J; junction bases unmatched: 10. The germline V gene has CDR1 LNHDA and CDR2 SQIVND (reference sequence). CDR3 amino acids: CASSPWTGGSVTEAFF. CDR3 bases read: TGTGCCAGTAGTCCCTGGACAGGGGGCTCAGTTACTGAA.

This clone was seen repeatedly, ten times or more. The CDR3 goes on 3 residues after the read ends, and that part is filled in from the germline J gene. V is TRBV20-1 and J is TRBJ1-3, with a tentative D call TRBD1 (5 bases). This CDR3 has 13 residues. CDR1 is DFQATT and CDR2 is SNEGSKA in the germline V gene (reference sequence). Trimming took 6 bases from V and 2 from J, leaving 11 bases between them. Partial CDR3 DNA: TGCAGTGCCCCGGTAGGGGCTGGAAACACC. Protein sequence: CSAPVGAGNT. The complete CDR3 reads CSAPVGAGNTIYF.

This clone was picked up a small number of times. Sequencing ends 3 residues short of the CDR3 end; the germline J gene provides the rest. The chain carries TRBV20-1 and TRBJ2-7; TRBD2 matches at 9 bases. The length of the CDR3 is 14 residues. Trimming removed 4 bases from V and 2 bases from J; junction bases left unmatched: 6. The germline V gene encodes CDR1 DFQATT and CDR2 SNEGSKA (reference sequence). The sequenced part of the CDR3 DNA is TGCAGTGCTACTTCGACTAGCGGAACCTACGAG. This codes for CSATSTSGTYE. Given in full, the CDR3 is CSATSTSGTYEQYF.

This clone was seen many times. The read gets to within 3 residues of the CDR3 end, and the germline J gene fills in the rest. The chain has TRBV6-1 and TRBJ2-1; 7 nucleotides agree with TRBD2. Germline V gene sequence: CDR1 MNHNS, CDR2 SASEGT. V gave up 1 base and J gave up 4 bases; unmatched junction bases: 4. The CDR3 runs 15 residues. The DNA read from the CDR3 is TGTGCCAGCAGTGAAGGCGGGAGCGGTTACAATGAG. This encodes CASSEGGSGYNE. The full-length CDR3 reads as CASSEGGSGYNEQFF.

This clone was counted at least ten times. The CDR3 goes on 3 residues after the read ends, and that part is filled in from the germline J gene. The rearrangement uses TRBV18 and TRBJ2-5; D perhaps matches TRBD1 (6 bases). Trimming shortened V by 2 bases and J by 2 bases, and 9 bases separated the two germline ends. Per the germline V gene, CDR1 is KGHSH and CDR2 is LQKENI. The CDR3 extends over 14 amino acids. The CDR3 protein is CASSPAGAQETQYF. The covered CDR3 bases are TGTGCCAGCTCACCAGCAGGGGCGCAAGAGACC. Combining the CDR3 with reference TRBV18 and TRBJ2-5 gives the whole variable domain NAGVMQNPRHLVRRRGQEARLRCSPMKGHSHVYWYRQLPEEGLKFMVYLQKENIIDESGMPKERFSAEFPKEGPSILRIQQVVRGDSAAYFCASSPAGAQETQYFGPGTRLLVL.

This clone occurred many times. The CDR3 extends 3 residues past the end of the read, so its final part is completed from the germline J gene. The chain employs TRBV5-4 and TRBJ2-2, with D possibly matching TRBD2 (6 bases). V was trimmed by 1 base and J by 0 bases, leaving 10 bases between them. This CDR3 is 16 amino acids long. From germline, CDR1 is SGHNT and CDR2 YYREEE (reference sequence). The CDR3 is CASSLNRGANTGELFF. CDR3 DNA (partial): TGTGCCAGCAGCTTGAATCGCGGGGCGAACACCGGGGAG. Supplemented by reference TRBV5-4 and TRBJ2-2, the full variable domain reads ETGVTQSPTHLIKTRGQQVTLRCSSQSGHNTVSWYQQALGQGPQFIFQYYREEENGRGNFPPRFSGLQFPNYSSELNVNALELDDSALYLCASSLNRGANTGELFFGEGSRLTVL.

This clone has ten or more counts. Read data end 3 residues before the CDR3 end; the end is taken from the germline J gene. The chain links TRBV6-2 or TRBV6-3 to TRBJ2-7; 11 nucleotides align to TRBD2. This CDR3 is built from 13 residues. V shed 6 bases and J 3 bases; nucleotides not matched to a gene: 1. CDR1 and CDR2 from the germline V gene are MNHEY and SVGEGT. CDR3 DNA (partial): TGTGCCAGCAGAGGGACTAGCGGCTACGAG. Protein product: CASRGTSGYE. The entire CDR3 protein reads CASRGTSGYEQYF.

Only a few counts were recorded for this clone. The sequence runs out 3 residues before the end of the CDR3; the remainder is reconstructed from the germline J gene. The chain employs TRBV18 and TRBJ1-2; the match to TRBD1 covers 9 bases. CDR3 length equals 14 residues. The V gene's germline CDR1 is KGHSH and CDR2 LQKENI. The sequenced part of the CDR3 DNA is TGTGCCAGCTCACCGGGACAGGGAGCTGACATC. This gives the protein CASSPGQGADI. The CDR3, in full, reads CASSPGQGADIYTF. The full variable domain, rest sourced from reference TRBV18 and TRBJ1-2, is NAGVMQNPRHLVRRRGQEARLRCSPMKGHSHVYWYRQLPEEGLKFMVYLQKENIIDESGMPKERFSAEFPKEGPSILRIQQVVRGDSAAYFCASSPGQGADIYTFGSGTRLTVV.

Many counts were recorded for this clone. Sequencing ends 3 residues short of the CDR3 end; the germline J gene provides the rest. The chain carries TRBV20-1 and TRBJ2-7, with D perhaps matching TRBD2 (5 bases). V was trimmed by 3 bases and J by 4 bases, leaving 10 bases between them. In germline, CDR1 is DFQATT, CDR2 SNEGSKA (reference sequence). The CDR3 is 12 amino acids. The CDR3 region is CSASLSGYEQYF. Partial CDR3 DNA: TGCAGTGCTAGCCTATCGGGGTACGAG.

This clone was seen ten or more times. Sequencing ends 3 residues short of the CDR3 end; the germline J gene provides the rest. The rearrangement joins TRBV19 to TRBJ1-5, with D possibly being TRBD1 (5 bases). CDR3 length: 16 residues. Germline lookup yields CDR1 LNHDA and CDR2 SQIVND (reference sequence). V dropped 1 base and J dropped 7 bases, with 17 bases sitting between them. The CDR3 sequence: CASSIVRGGSSQPQHF. The part of the CDR3 DNA that was read is TGTGCCAGTAGTATAGTCCGGGGGGGTAGCAGCCAGCCC.

At least ten counts were recorded for this clone. The missing CDR3 end, 3 residues past where the read stops, is filled in from the germline J gene. J is TRBJ2-3 and V is TRBV7-8; D is undetermined. The germline V gene has CDR1 SGHVS and CDR2 FQNEAQ. The V and J ends lost 6 bases and 2 bases respectively, with 18 bases between them. The CDR3 consists of 16 residues. The covered CDR3 bases are TGTGCCAGCAGGTTCGCTAGATCCCTCGACACAGATACG. Translated: CASRFARSLDTDT. The entire CDR3 sequence reads CASRFARSLDTDTQYF.

This clone appeared many times. The sequenced part of the CDR3 DNA is TGCAGTGCTAGAGATGACCTAGCGGGAGCTTTGGATGAG. It encodes CSARDDLAGALDE. The CDR3 in its entirety is CSARDDLAGALDEQFF. This chain joins TRBV20-1 and TRBJ2-1; 10 bases line up with TRBD2. The read terminates 3 residues ahead of where the CDR3 ends, so the germline J gene completes it. With V trimmed by 0 bases and J by 8 bases, 10 bases remained unmatched. The CDR3 covers 16 residues. From germline, CDR1 is DFQATT and CDR2 SNEGSKA (reference sequence).

This clone was seen many times. Read coverage stops 3 residues before the CDR3 terminus; the germline J gene supplies the remainder. This chain connects TRBV30 to TRBJ1-5; D ambiguous. The V end was cut by 3 bases, the J end by 3 bases, with 12 bases between. The CDR3 is 14 residues long. CDR1 and CDR2 (germline): GTSNPN, SVGIG (reference sequence). The CDR3 bases that were read are TGTGCCTGGAGCCCGGGTCTGGACAATCAGCCC. Protein product: CAWSPGLDNQP. The entire CDR3 reads CAWSPGLDNQPQHF.

The sample holds many counts of this clone. The sequence runs out 3 residues before the end of the CDR3; the remainder is reconstructed from the germline J gene. This chain links TRBV7-9 with TRBJ2-3; 8 bases match TRBD2. The CDR3 spans 15 residues. Germline V CDR1 and CDR2: SEHNR, FQNEAQ (reference sequence). CDR3 loop: CASSLAKRGKVAQYF. The covered CDR3 bases are TGTGCCAGCAGCTTAGCGAAGCGGGGGAAGGTTGCG.

This clone was recorded at least ten times. Read coverage stops 3 residues before the CDR3 terminus; the germline J gene supplies the remainder. The rearrangement uses TRBV19 and TRBJ2-7, with 10 bases that match TRBD1. J lost 3 bases, V lost 6 bases, and 8 bases had no gene match. The germline gives CDR1 LNHDA, CDR2 SQIVND (reference sequence). The CDR3 has 15 amino acids. The DNA read from the CDR3 is TGTGCCAGTAGCTCCACGGGGACAGGGGTCTACGAG. Protein: CASSSTGTGVYE. The full-length CDR3 reads as CASSSTGTGVYEQYF. The variable domain in full, with the rest retrieved from reference TRBV19 and TRBJ2-7, is DGGITQSPKYLFRKEGQNVTLSCEQNLNHDAMYWYRQDPGQGLRLIYYSQIVNDFQKGDIAEGYSVSREKKESFPLTVTSAQKNPTAFYLCASSSTGTGVYEQYFGPGTRLTVT.

This clone was seen a handful of times. Read coverage stops 3 residues before the CDR3 terminus; the germline J gene supplies the remainder. The chain recombines TRBV19 with TRBJ1-1; D uncertain. The CDR3 consists of 14 residues. Germline loops: CDR1 LNHDA, CDR2 SQIVND (reference sequence). Incomplete CDR3 DNA: TGTGCCAGTAGTGGGCGGGAAGGGAGGGAGACC. Encoded protein: CASSGREGRET. The full CDR3 is CASSGREGRETAFF.

The sample holds many counts of this clone. The part of the CDR3 DNA that was read is TGCAGTGCTAGAGTCGACGAGGGCGGGGAG. Protein product: CSARVDEGGE. From start to end, the CDR3 is CSARVDEGGELFF. This sequence joins TRBV20-1 and TRBJ2-2; D may be TRBD2 (5 bases). The read gets to within 3 residues of the CDR3 end, and the germline J gene fills in the rest. V was clipped by 1 base and J by 7 bases, with 10 bases between them. CDR3 length equals 13 residues. Germline V gene lookup returns CDR1 DFQATT and CDR2 SNEGSKA (reference sequence).